One and the same sample provided the 23 T cell receptor beta chains below, sequenced in a study of T cells in Graves' hyperthyroidism and ophthalmopathy. Amplification of TCR beta CDR3 regions used RNA as the template. Carried out on the TCR CDR3, a first-round RT-PCR used the HTBI primer set. TCRdb fed the multiplex PCR reads into MiXCR, producing one record per CDR3 protein. The sample includes about 280,000 distinct CDR3 sequences, approximately 26% of them seen just once. Sequencing was carried out using blood. The receptors here all came from a man in his forties with Graves' hyperthyroidism that later progressed to Graves' ophthalmopathy.

The rearrangement uses TRBV6-2 or TRBV6-3 and TRBJ1-6, with a weak D call TRBD1 (5 bases). The V end was cut by 0 bases, the J end by 9 bases, with 21 bases between. The CDR3 has 18 residues. Per germline, CDR1 MNHEY and CDR2 SVGEGT. As DNA, the CDR3 is TGTGCCAGCAGTTACTCGATGGGACGTGGGGGTGTGGGTTCACCCCTCCACTTT. It yields the protein CASSYSMGRGGVGSPLHF.

This clonotype was observed many times. The rearrangement uses TRBV5-5 and TRBJ2-5; D is ambiguous. Deletions cut 0 bases from V and 9 bases from J, with 18 bases between. Germline loops: CDR1 SGHKS, CDR2 YYEKEE (reference sequence). The CDR3 length is 15 residues. Here the CDR3 reads CASSLAADVGWPQYF. The DNA of the CDR3 is TGTGCCAGCAGCTTGGCCGCAGACGTGGGGTGGCCCCAGTACTTC.

This clonotype was observed a single time. The rearrangement joins TRBV28 to TRBJ1-6; 7 bases map to TRBD1. The V gene's germline CDR1 is MDHEN and CDR2 SYDVKM. CDR3 length: 14 residues. V dropped 6 bases and J dropped 6; count of bases not matched to a gene: 5. The CDR3 loop is CASRTGMRNSPLHF. CDR3 DNA sequence: TGTGCCAGCAGGACAGGGATGCGTAATTCACCCCTCCACTTT.

This clonotype has ten or more counts. The V gene is TRBV24-1, the J gene TRBJ2-5, with 7 bases matching TRBD2. Germline V lookup: CDR1 KGHDR, CDR2 SFDVKD. The CDR3 contains 14 residues. Trimming took 2 bases from V and 4 from J; bases not matched to a gene: 3. The CDR3 DNA sequence: TGTGCCACCAGTGATTGGGACTACGGAGAGACCCAGTACTTC. Translated, it gives CATSDWDYGETQYF.

This clonotype was seen a few times. The gene calls are TRBV6-2 or TRBV6-3 and TRBJ1-5; TRBD1 matches at 10 bases. Germline values: CDR1 MNHEY, CDR2 SVGEGT. V lost 6 bases to trimming and J lost 0 bases; unmatched junction nucleotides: 11. This CDR3 has 18 residues. In DNA, the CDR3 is TGTGCCAGCAGCTACCGGACAGGGGGTCCTTATAGCAATCAGCCCCAGCATTTT. Translating it yields CASSYRTGGPYSNQPQHF.

This clonotype was counted many times. The chain couples TRBV27 to TRBJ2-5; D gene uncertain. Looked up from germline, CDR1 is MNHEY and CDR2 is SMNVEV (reference sequence). The CDR3 spans 14 residues. Between the trimmed V and J ends, which lost 5 bases and 5 bases, there was a span of 15 bases. CDR3 DNA: TGTGCCAGCAGTAGGACGCTACTCGGGGAGACCCAGTACTTC. Protein sequence: CASSRTLLGETQYF.

This clonotype came up many times. The DNA is omitted, as the CDR3 cannot be located on it reliably, and the CDR3 follows TCRdb's listing. The J gene is TRBJ1-3, the V gene TRBV12-3 or TRBV12-4. The CDR3 totals 15 residues, both ends included. CDR3 in amino acids: CASSFLESSGNTIYF.

CDR3 sequence (DNA): TGCGCCAGCAGCGGGCTGCTATCGAACACCGGGGAGCTGTTTTTT. Translating gives CASSGLLSNTGELFF. The chain uses TRBV5-1 and TRBJ2-2; D unresolved. V lost 4 bases, J lost 0 bases, and 10 bases lay in between. Germline assignment: CDR1 SGHRS and CDR2 YFSETQ. This CDR3 comprises 15 residues.

This clonotype was recorded many times. J is TRBJ2-7 and V is TRBV5-1; D is possibly TRBD1 (5 bases). This CDR3 is built from 15 residues. The germline V and J ends were trimmed by 0 bases and 2 bases, with 12 bases remaining between them. The V gene's germline CDR1 is SGHRS and CDR2 YFSETQ. The CDR3 DNA sequence: TGCGCCAGCAGCTTGGGGATAACAGGAGCCTACGAGCAGTACTTC. Its translation: CASSLGITGAYEQYF.

This clonotype has just one count. The chain joins TRBV2 to TRBJ1-2; 9 bases fit TRBD1. Trimming at V came to 5 bases and at J to 1 base, leaving 2 bases not matched to a gene. This CDR3 has 14 amino acids. The germline gives CDR1 SNHLY, CDR2 FYNNEI. The CDR3 region is CASSKGQGNYGYTF. CDR3 coding DNA: TGTGCCAGCAGTAAGGGACAGGGTAACTATGGCTACACCTTC. The variable domain in full, with the rest retrieved from reference TRBV2 and TRBJ1-2, is EPEVTQTPSHQVTQMGQEVILRCVPISNHLYFYWYRQILGQKVEFLVSFYNNEISEKSEIFDDQFSVERPDGSNFTLKIRSTKLEDSAMYFCASSKGQGNYGYTFGSGTRLTVV.

The sample holds a few counts of this clonotype. The V gene is TRBV6-1, the J gene TRBJ2-5; TRBD1 matches 11 bases. The CDR3 is 13 amino acids. Looked up from germline, CDR1 is MNHNS and CDR2 is SASEGT. V gave up 9 bases and J gave up 4 bases; unmatched junction bases: 4. Here the CDR3 reads CASGQGARETQYF. CDR3 sequence (DNA): TGTGCCAGTGGACAGGGGGCGCGAGAGACCCAGTACTTC.

This clonotype was counted at least ten times. The rearrangement uses TRBV20-1 and TRBJ2-2, with 8 nucleotides matching TRBD1. This CDR3 region has 15 residues. With 5 bases clipped from V and 7 bases from J, the junction kept 12 bases outside the gene matches. The germline V gene has CDR1 DFQATT and CDR2 SNEGSKA (reference sequence). In DNA form, the CDR3 reads TGCAGTGCTGGACAAGGACAGGGTGTCATCGGGGAGCTGTTTTTT. Translated: CSAGQGQGVIGELFF.

J is TRBJ2-7 and V is TRBV19; unclear D gene. Per germline, CDR1 LNHDA and CDR2 SQIVND (reference sequence). The length of the CDR3 is 14 residues. V dropped 6 bases and J dropped 3 bases, with 15 bases sitting between them. CDR3 region: CASSRSGRSYEQYF. The DNA for the CDR3 is TGTGCCAGTAGCCGAAGTGGCAGGAGCTACGAGCAGTACTTC.

There are many counts of this clonotype. The chain carries TRBV20-1 and TRBJ2-5, with D hard to call. CDR1 DFQATT and CDR2 SNEGSKA come from the germline V gene (reference sequence). Trimming took off 0 bases at V and 2 bases at J, with 10 bases between the two ends. The CDR3 is 14 amino acids. CDR3 nucleotide sequence: TGCAGTGCTAGAGACGGCAGAGATCAAGAGACCCAGTACTTC. Translating it yields CSARDGRDQETQYF.

V is TRBV10-3 and J is TRBJ2-7; 9 nucleotides align to TRBD2. Germline V CDR1 and CDR2: ENHRY, SYGVKD. With 3 bases clipped from V and 6 bases from J, the junction kept 9 bases outside the gene matches. There are 15 residues in the CDR3. The CDR3 bases are TGTGCCATCAGTGAAAGGAGCGGGAGGCTTCGCGAGCAGTACTTC. This encodes CAISERSGRLREQYF.

Written as DNA, the CDR3 is TGTGCCAGCAGTTTCATGGCAAACACCATATATTTT. Amino acids: CASSFMANTIYF. This chain links TRBV5-5 with TRBJ1-3; the D is unclear. The V end was cut by 5 bases, the J end by 6 bases, with 9 bases between. The CDR3 runs to 12 residues. Germline values: CDR1 SGHKS, CDR2 YYEKEE (reference sequence).

This clonotype showed up many times. The chain joins TRBV5-6 to TRBJ2-2, with 10 positions matching TRBD2. The CDR3 sequence is 16 residues long. Germline V gene data show CDR1 as SGHDT and CDR2 as YYEEEE. V trimming: 4 bases; J trimming: 2 bases; junction bases outside the gene matches: 5. CDR3 residues: CASSKSGRANTGELFF. CDR3 nucleotides: TGTGCCAGCAGCAAAAGCGGGAGGGCCAACACCGGGGAGCTGTTTTTT.

The V call is TRBV30, the J call TRBJ2-3; no clear D gene. Trimming removed 4 bases from V and 6 bases from J, with 5 bases in between. The CDR3 length is 10 residues. Germline-derived CDR1 and CDR2 are GTSNPN and SVGIG (reference sequence). The CDR3 DNA reads TGTGCCTGGACAATGGATACGCAGTATTTT. It codes for CAWTMDTQYF.

The V gene is TRBV6-1, the J gene TRBJ2-7; 8 bases line up with TRBD1. The CDR3 runs to 14 residues. CDR1 and CDR2 (germline): MNHNS, SASEGT. With 3 bases clipped from V and 1 base from J, the junction kept 2 bases outside the gene matches. The CDR3 region is CASSEDRVSYEQYF. CDR3 DNA sequence: TGTGCCAGCAGTGAGGACAGGGTGTCCTACGAGCAGTACTTC.

Ten or more counts support this clonotype. This rearrangement joins TRBV6-4 to TRBJ1-3; 12 nucleotides match TRBD1. Germline V lookup: CDR1 MRHNA, CDR2 SNTAGT. With V trimmed by 10 bases and J by 0 bases, 13 bases remained unmatched. There are 18 residues in the CDR3. CDR3 residues: CATGSFGGQGASGNTIYF. Here the CDR3 DNA reads TGTGCCACCGGATCGTTCGGGGGACAGGGGGCCTCTGGAAACACCATATATTTT.

There are many counts of this clonotype. The chain is built from TRBV13 and TRBJ1-3; D ambiguous. V lost 3 bases, J lost 0 bases, and 12 bases lay in between. Germline CDR1 PRHDT, CDR2 FYEKMQ (reference sequence). The CDR3 runs to 16 residues. The CDR3 here is CASSFPDGTSGNTIYF. The DNA for the CDR3 is TGTGCCAGCAGCTTCCCGGACGGAACCTCTGGAAACACCATATATTTT.

This clonotype was detected ten times or more. The chain has TRBV6-4 and TRBJ2-1; 10 bases line up with TRBD2. The germline V gene has CDR1 MRHNA and CDR2 SNTAGT. CDR3 length: 15 residues. Trimming took 6 bases from V and 6 from J; bases not matched to a gene: 8. CDR3 sequence reads: CASSRGLAATNEQFF. CDR3 sequence (DNA): TGTGCCAGCAGCCGTGGACTAGCGGCAACCAATGAGCAGTTCTTC.

This clonotype showed up many times. CDR3 sequence reads: CASSPDFTGELFF. CDR3 coding DNA: TGTGCCAGCAGCCCCGACTTCACCGGGGAGCTGTTTTTT. V usage is TRBV5-5 and J usage is TRBJ2-2; D is unclear. Germline V gene sequence: CDR1 SGHKS, CDR2 YYEKEE (reference sequence). Trimming pared 4 bases from V and 4 bases from J, leaving 8 bases between. CDR3 size: 13 residues.